Presented here are 5 T cell receptor beta chains from one specimen sequenced in a study of blood T cell repertoires in COVID-19. The method was immunoSEQ multiplex PCR; TCRdb's version includes in-frame clones alone and lacks a portion of them. The repertoire includes roughly 360,000 clones, 85% to 90% of them detected once, and around 0.91% sits in the top ten. Material for sequencing was PBMCs or T cells enriched from blood (not recorded which). The source is a woman in her 30s with acute COVID-19.

This clone occurred once. The same CDR3 also results from other DNA sequences found in this sample. The genes are TRBV5-5 and TRBJ1-1; TRBD1 matches 7 bases. Trimming cost V 4 bases and J 1 base; bases outside gene matches: 1. The CDR3 sequence is 13 residues long. Looked up from germline, CDR1 is SGHKS and CDR2 is YYEKEE (reference sequence). The CDR3 nucleotides are TGTGCCAGCAGCAGGGACAGGAACACTGAAGCTTTCTTT. As protein: CASSRDRNTEAFF.

The chain joins TRBV27 to TRBJ2-1, with 12 bases lining up with TRBD2. The V and J ends lost 4 bases and 6 bases, in that order; junction bases with no gene match: 10. CDR1 is MNHEY and CDR2 is SMNVEV in the germline V gene (reference sequence). This CDR3 contains 17 residues. The CDR3 coding sequence is TGTGCCAGCAGTTCCCTCTATCTAGCGGGGGGGCGCAATGAGCAGTTCTTC. Its translation: CASSSLYLAGGRNEQFF.

In its sample, this clone was seen once. The chain has TRBV29-1 and TRBJ1-2; 10 positions match TRBD1. The V and J ends lost 4 bases and 4 bases, in that order; junction bases with no gene match: 6. This CDR3 spans 14 amino acids. CDR1 SQVTM and CDR2 ANQGSEA come from the germline V gene. The CDR3 sequence: CSVVDRGKGYGYTF. The DNA for the CDR3 is TGCAGCGTTGTGGACAGGGGGAAGGGCTATGGCTACACCTTC.

The chain is built from TRBV7-6 and TRBJ1-1; D gene uncertain. Deletions cut 5 bases from V and 2 bases from J, with 9 bases between. The CDR3 length is 13 residues. Per the germline V gene, CDR1 is SGHVS and CDR2 is FNYEAQ. This CDR3 is CASSVSGNTEAFF. The CDR3 nucleotides are TGTGCCAGCAGCGTCTCAGGCAACACTGAAGCTTTCTTT.

The chain couples TRBV5-1 to TRBJ1-1, with D possibly matching TRBD1 (6 bases). CDR1 is SGHRS, CDR2 YFSETQ, per germline. V gave up 0 bases and J gave up 5 bases, with 20 bases separating them. The CDR3 contains 17 residues. CDR3 protein: CASSLDRRDTGRTEAFF. The CDR3 coding sequence is TGCGCCAGCAGCTTGGACCGCCGGGACACGGGGCGGACTGAAGCTTTCTTT.